A single sample gave rise to the 18 T cell receptor beta chains below, sequenced in a study of cytomegalovirus exposure and HLA in healthy donors. PCR involved 60 Vbeta and 13 Jbeta primers. The protocol was immunoSEQ multiplex PCR, while the TCRdb copy is restricted to in-frame clones and leaves out a portion. The data contain 140,000 or so clones, roughly 80% of them seen just once; the ten biggest clones take up less than 3.5%. The sequencing input was PBMCs. The origin of the receptors is a woman under 40 in good health and CMV-seronegative.

The V gene is TRBV11-3, the J gene TRBJ1-1; D gene ambiguous. Germline V CDR1 and CDR2: SGHNT, YENEEA. The CDR3 totals 12 residues. With 4 bases removed from V and 2 bases from J, the gap between germline ends came to 5 bases. The CDR3 sequence: CASSSTNTEAFF. CDR3 sequence (DNA): TGTGCCAGCAGCTCTACTAACACTGAAGCTTTCTTT.

The chain links TRBV11-3 to TRBJ2-1, with D tentatively TRBD1 (6 bases). Trimming left V 5 bases short and J 8 bases short, with 13 bases between. The germline CDR1 and CDR2 sequences are SGHNT and YENEEA. The length of the CDR3 is 13 residues. The CDR3 spells CASSAHRVDEQFF. DNA of the CDR3: TGTGCCAGCAGCGCACACAGGGTCGATGAGCAGTTCTTC.

This clone appeared a few times. The rearrangement uses TRBV6-5 and TRBJ2-2, with no clear D. Germline values: CDR1 MNHEY, CDR2 SVGAGI. CDR3 length: 12 residues. Trimming stripped 6 bases from V and 6 bases from J, with 8 bases between. CDR3 residues: CASSSVAGELFF. CDR3 nucleotide sequence: TGTGCCAGCAGCTCCGTCGCCGGGGAGCTGTTTTTT.

The V gene is TRBV18, the J gene TRBJ1-5; D remains unclear. V dropped 4 bases and J dropped 7 bases, with 8 bases sitting between them. This CDR3 is 12 amino acids long. Looked up from germline, CDR1 is KGHSH and CDR2 is LQKENI. The CDR3 loop is CASSRSEQPQHF. CDR3 nucleotide sequence: TGTGCCAGCTCACGATCAGAACAGCCCCAGCATTTT.

This clone was detected a few times. The chain links TRBV2 to TRBJ1-1; D is uncertain. The germline V gene encodes CDR1 SNHLY and CDR2 FYNNEI. This CDR3 has 14 amino acids. The ends were cut back, 5 bases at V and 0 bases at J, with 10 bases in the middle. CDR3 nucleotides: TGTGCCAGCAGTAGTGGAGGGTTGAACACTGAAGCTTTCTTT. Translating it yields CASSSGGLNTEAFF.

The chain combines TRBV7-3 with TRBJ2-7; D is perhaps TRBD2 (6 bases). CDR3 length equals 14 residues. CDR1 is SGHTA, CDR2 FQGTGA, per germline. V lost 5 bases and J lost 3, with 14 bases in between. DNA for the CDR3: TGTGCCAGCAGCCCCTATACCGGGAGCTACGAGCAGTACTTC. Its protein is CASSPYTGSYEQYF.

The gene calls are TRBV28 and TRBJ2-7; the match to TRBD1 covers 11 bases. The trim removed 8 bases at V and 0 bases at J, leaving 6 bases unmatched. Germline CDR1 and CDR2: MDHEN and SYDVKM. CDR3 length equals 15 residues. The CDR3 sequence: CASRTGTGGSYEQYF. CDR3 nucleotides: TGTGCCAGCCGAACGGGGACAGGGGGCTCCTACGAGCAGTACTTC. Drawing the rest from reference TRBV28 and TRBJ2-7, the complete variable domain is DVKVTQSSRYLVKRTGEKVFLECVQDMDHENMFWYRQDPGLGLRLIYFSYDVKMKEKGDIPEGYSVSREKKERFSLILESASTNQTSMYLCASRTGTGGSYEQYFGPGTRLTVT.

This clone occurred once. The chain carries TRBV6-5 and TRBJ2-7; 8 bases align to TRBD2. The CDR3 runs 15 residues. Unmatched junction bases numbered 5, after V lost 0 bases and J lost 4 bases. Germline V CDR1 and CDR2: MNHEY, SVGAGI. The CDR3 coding sequence is TGTGCCAGCAGTTACTCACAAGCGGGGGTTTACGAGCAGTACTTC. Protein: CASSYSQAGVYEQYF.

The chain uses TRBV5-1 and TRBJ2-7, with 9 bases that match TRBD2. J was trimmed by 7 bases and V by 4 bases; bases with no gene match: 18. The CDR3 has 17 residues. Germline values: CDR1 SGHRS, CDR2 YFSETQ. The CDR3 DNA is TGCGCCAGCAGCCTAACCAGAGGAGCGGGGGGTCCGGGGGAGCAGTACTTC. It is translated as CASSLTRGAGGPGEQYF. Combining the CDR3 with reference TRBV5-1 and TRBJ2-7 gives the whole variable domain KAGVTQTPRYLIKTRGQQVTLSCSPISGHRSVSWYQQTPGQGLQFLFEYFSETQRNKGNFPGRFSGRQFSNSRSEMNVSTLELGDSALYLCASSLTRGAGGPGEQYFGPGTRLTVT.

This chain connects TRBV6-1 to TRBJ2-5; D not certain. The DNA end is more similar to TRBJ2-7, so the J call may be wrong. In germline, CDR1 is MNHNS, CDR2 SASEGT. The CDR3 is made up of 13 amino acids. The CDR3, as DNA: TGTGCCAGCAGTGACGATCTCGCCTACGAGCAGTACTTC. Translation gives CASSDDLAYEQYF.

This clone was seen a single time. This chain uses TRBV19 with TRBJ2-1, with TRBD1 matching 11 bases. Germline V gives CDR1 LNHDA, CDR2 SQIVND (reference sequence). The CDR3 totals 15 residues. Trimming at V came to 7 bases and at J to 3 bases, leaving 5 bases not matched to a gene. The CDR3, as DNA: TGTGCCAGTACCCGGACAGGGGGCGTCTACAATGAGCAGTTCTTC. Its protein product is CASTRTGGVYNEQFF. The entire variable domain, with the rest obtained from reference TRBV19 and TRBJ2-1, is as follows: DGGITQSPKYLFRKEGQNVTLSCEQNLNHDAMYWYRQDPGQGLRLIYYSQIVNDFQKGDIAEGYSVSREKKESFPLTVTSAQKNPTAFYLCASTRTGGVYNEQFFGPGTRLTVL.

This chain connects TRBV28 to TRBJ2-5, with D possibly TRBD1 on 5 matching bases. This CDR3 is 13 amino acids long. Trimming left V 2 bases short and J 5 bases short, with 9 bases between. Germline loops: CDR1 MDHEN, CDR2 SYDVKM. CDR3 bases: TGTGCCAGCAGTTTACAGGGATGGGAGACCCAGTACTTC. Protein: CASSLQGWETQYF.

CDR3 nucleotide sequence: TGCGCCAGCAGCCACCCTATAGCGGGAGGGATAGCCAAAAACATTCAGTACTTC. It encodes CASSHPIAGGIAKNIQYF. The genes are TRBV4-1 and TRBJ2-4; 11 bases fit TRBD2. This CDR3 comprises 18 residues. V gave up 3 bases and J gave up 0 bases; unmatched junction bases: 7. The germline gives CDR1 MGHRA, CDR2 YSYEKL.

This chain uses TRBV6-1 with TRBJ2-3; D is unresolved. Looked up from germline, CDR1 is MNHNS and CDR2 is SASEGT. V lost 2 bases and J lost 2, with 8 bases in between. The CDR3 runs to 14 residues. CDR3 DNA: TGTGCCAGCAGTGAACATACAGCCACAGATACGCAGTATTTT. It yields the protein CASSEHTATDTQYF.

The genes are TRBV29-1 and TRBJ2-3, with a tentative D call TRBD2 (7 bases). Trimming pared 3 bases from V and 6 bases from J, leaving 13 bases between. The CDR3 length is 13 residues. Germline values: CDR1 SQVTM, CDR2 ANQGSEA. The CDR3 DNA reads TGCAGCGTTGAGGGAGGGGGTGACGATACGCAGTATTTT. Its protein is CSVEGGGDDTQYF.

The chain carries TRBV30 and TRBJ2-3, with TRBD2 identical over 12 bases. The CDR3 has 15 amino acids. The V and J ends lost 2 bases and 6 bases, in that order; junction bases with no gene match: 6. From germline, CDR1 is GTSNPN and CDR2 SVGIG (reference sequence). CDR3 sequence (DNA): TGTGCCTGGAGTCCTAGCGGGAGGGGGCGGGATACGCAGTATTTT. Its translation: CAWSPSGRGRDTQYF.

There are a few counts of this clone. The chain employs TRBV25-1 and TRBJ1-4, with D hard to call. Trimming left V 5 bases short and J 5 bases short, with 9 bases between. The CDR3 is 13 amino acids. The germline V gene encodes CDR1 MGHDK and CDR2 SYGVNS. This chain's CDR3 is CASSTAANEKLFF. In DNA, the CDR3 is TGTGCCAGCAGTACGGCAGCGAATGAAAAACTGTTTTTT.

J is TRBJ1-3 and V is TRBV7-8; D might be TRBD1 (5 bases). Germline CDR1 is SGHVS and CDR2 is FQNEAQ. Trimming removed 5 bases at V and 4 bases at J, with 18 bases between. The CDR3 extends over 16 amino acids. The CDR3 here is CASSPSPGWSGNTIYF. In DNA form, the CDR3 reads TGTGCCAGCAGCCCATCGCCAGGGTGGTCCGGAAACACCATATATTTT. The full variable domain, completed using reference TRBV7-8 and TRBJ1-3, is GAGVSQSPRYKVAKRGQDVALRCDPISGHVSLFWYQQALGQGPEFLTYFQNEAQLDKSGLPSDRFFAERPEGSVSTLKIQRTQQEDSAVYLCASSPSPGWSGNTIYFGEGSWLTVV.